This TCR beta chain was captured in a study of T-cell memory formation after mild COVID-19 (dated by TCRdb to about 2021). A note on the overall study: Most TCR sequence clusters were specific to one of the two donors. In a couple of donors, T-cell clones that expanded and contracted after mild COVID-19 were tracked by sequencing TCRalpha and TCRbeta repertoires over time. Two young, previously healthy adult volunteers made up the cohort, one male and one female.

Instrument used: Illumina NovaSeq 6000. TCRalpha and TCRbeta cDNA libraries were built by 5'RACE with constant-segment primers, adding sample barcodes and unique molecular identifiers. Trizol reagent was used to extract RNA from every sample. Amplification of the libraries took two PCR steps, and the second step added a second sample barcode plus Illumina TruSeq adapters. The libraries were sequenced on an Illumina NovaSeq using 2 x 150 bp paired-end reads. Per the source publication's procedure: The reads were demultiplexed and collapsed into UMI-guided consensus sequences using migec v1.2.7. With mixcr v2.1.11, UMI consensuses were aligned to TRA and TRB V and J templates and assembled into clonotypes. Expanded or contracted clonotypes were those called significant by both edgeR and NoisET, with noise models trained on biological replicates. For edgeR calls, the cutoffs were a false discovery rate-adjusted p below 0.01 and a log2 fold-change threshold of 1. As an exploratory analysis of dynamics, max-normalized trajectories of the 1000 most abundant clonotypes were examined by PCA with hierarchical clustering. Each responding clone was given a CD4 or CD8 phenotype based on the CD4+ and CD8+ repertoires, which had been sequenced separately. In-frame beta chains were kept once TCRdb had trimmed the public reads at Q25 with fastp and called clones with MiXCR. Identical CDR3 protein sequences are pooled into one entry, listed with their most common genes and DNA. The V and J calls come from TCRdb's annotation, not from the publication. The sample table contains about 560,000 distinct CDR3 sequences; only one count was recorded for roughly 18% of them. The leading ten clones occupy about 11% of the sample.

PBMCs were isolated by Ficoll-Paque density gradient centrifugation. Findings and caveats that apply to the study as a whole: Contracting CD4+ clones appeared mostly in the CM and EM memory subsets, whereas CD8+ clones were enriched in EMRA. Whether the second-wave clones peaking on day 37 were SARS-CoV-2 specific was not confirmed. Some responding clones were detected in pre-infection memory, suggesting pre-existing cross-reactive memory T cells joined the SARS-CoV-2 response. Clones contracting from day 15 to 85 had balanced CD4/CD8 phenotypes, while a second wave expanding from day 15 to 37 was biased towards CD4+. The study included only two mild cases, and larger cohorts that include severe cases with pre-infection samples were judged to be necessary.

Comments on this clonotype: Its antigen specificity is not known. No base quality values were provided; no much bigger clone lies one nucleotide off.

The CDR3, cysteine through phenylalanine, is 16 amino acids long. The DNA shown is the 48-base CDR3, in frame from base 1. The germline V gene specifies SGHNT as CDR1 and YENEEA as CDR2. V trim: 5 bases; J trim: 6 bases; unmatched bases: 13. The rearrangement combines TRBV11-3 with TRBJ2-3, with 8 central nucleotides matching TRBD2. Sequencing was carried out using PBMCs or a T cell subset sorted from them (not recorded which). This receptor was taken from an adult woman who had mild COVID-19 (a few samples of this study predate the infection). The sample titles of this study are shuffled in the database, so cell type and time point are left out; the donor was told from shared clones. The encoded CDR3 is CASSRGGSGVRDTQYF. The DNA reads TGTGCCAGCAGCCGGGGGGGTAGCGGGGTTCGCGATACGCAGTATTTT.